Detailed here is one T cell receptor beta chain. Per the authors' pipeline: Reference gene primer amplification gave estimated nucleated cell counts. Assay: immunoSEQ multiplex PCR; the TCRdb copy retains only in-frame clones and omits some. That table furnishes V, J and clone size, whereas the DNA furnished D and trimming. Found here are around 300,000 clones, approximately 83% of them singletons; the top ten hold about 11%. The data belong to a study of blood T cell repertoires in COVID-19. Turning to the study itself: Specimens from acute and convalescent COVID-19 originated in the United States, Italy and Spain. PBMCs, B-cell-depleted T cells, or T cells provided the cDNA or gDNA that made up the material.

The material sequenced was peripheral blood. The origin of this receptor is a woman in her 70s with acute or convalescent COVID-19.

The CDR3 loop is CASMGGAGGLNEQFF. CDR3 nucleotides: TGTGCCAGCATGGGAGGAGCGGGGGGGCTCAATGAGCAGTTCTTC. The chain is built from TRBV5-4 and TRBJ2-1; TRBD2 matches at 10 bases. V lost 6 bases, J lost 6 bases, and 9 bases stayed unmatched. The germline CDR1 and CDR2 sequences are SGHNT and YYREEE (reference sequence). The CDR3 loop spans 15 amino acids.